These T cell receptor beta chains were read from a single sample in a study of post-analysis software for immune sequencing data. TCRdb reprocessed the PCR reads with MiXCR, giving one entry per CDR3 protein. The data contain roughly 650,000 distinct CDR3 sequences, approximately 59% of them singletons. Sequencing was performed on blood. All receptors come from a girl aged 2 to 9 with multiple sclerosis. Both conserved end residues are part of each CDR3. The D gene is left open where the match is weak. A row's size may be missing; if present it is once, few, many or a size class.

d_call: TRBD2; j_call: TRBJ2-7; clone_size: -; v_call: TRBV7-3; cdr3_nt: TGTGCCAGCAGCTTAGGGGGGGGAGGGCCATACGAGCAGTACTTC; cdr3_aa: CASSLGGGGPYEQYF
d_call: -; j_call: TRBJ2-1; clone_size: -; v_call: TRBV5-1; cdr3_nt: TGCGCCAGCAGCGCCAATCGGAGTTTGGGCAATAAGCAGTTCTTC; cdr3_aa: CASSANRSLGNKQFF
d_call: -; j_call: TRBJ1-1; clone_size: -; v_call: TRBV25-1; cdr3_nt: TGTGCCAGCAGTGGTCAACGGCACACTGAAGCTTTCTTT; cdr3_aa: CASSGQRHTEAFF
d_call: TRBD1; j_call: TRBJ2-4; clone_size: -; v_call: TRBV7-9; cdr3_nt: TGTGCCAGCAGATTTGACAGGGGGAAAGGGAACATTCAGTACTTC; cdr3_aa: CASRFDRGKGNIQYF
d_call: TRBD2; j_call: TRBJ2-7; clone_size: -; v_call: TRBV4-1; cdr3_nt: TGCGCCAGCAGCCACCGAAAGGGACTAGCGGCGCTATCCTGGGACGAGCAGTACTTC; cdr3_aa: CASSHRKGLAALSWDEQYF
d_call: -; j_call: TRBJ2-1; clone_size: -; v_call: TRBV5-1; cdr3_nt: TGCGCCAGCAGCTCGAGGGACCGGGACTCCCCCAATGAGCAGTTCTTC; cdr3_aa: CASSSRDRDSPNEQFF
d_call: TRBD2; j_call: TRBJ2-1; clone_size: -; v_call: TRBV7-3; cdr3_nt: TGTGCCAGCAGCGCCGGGACTAGCATAAATGAGCAGTTCTTC; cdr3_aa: CASSAGTSINEQFF
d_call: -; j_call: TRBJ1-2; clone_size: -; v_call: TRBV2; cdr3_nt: TGTGCCAGCAGGGTCCCAAGGAAAGATGGCTACACCTTC; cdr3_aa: CASRVPRKDGYTF
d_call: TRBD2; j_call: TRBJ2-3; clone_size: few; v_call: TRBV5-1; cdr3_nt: TGCGCCAGCAGCGCACGGGCCTCTAGCGGGGGGCTTAGCACAGATACGCAGTATTTT; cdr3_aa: CASSARASSGGLSTDTQYF
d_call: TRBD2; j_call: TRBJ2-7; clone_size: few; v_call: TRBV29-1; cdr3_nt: TGCAGCGTCCATAGCGGGTCCTCCTACGAGCAGTACTTC; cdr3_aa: CSVHSGSSYEQYF
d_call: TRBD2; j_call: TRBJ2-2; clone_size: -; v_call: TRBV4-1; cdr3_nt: TGCGCCAGCAGCCAAGATCCTAGCGGGGGAGCCACCGGGGAGCTGTTTTTT; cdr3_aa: CASSQDPSGGATGELFF
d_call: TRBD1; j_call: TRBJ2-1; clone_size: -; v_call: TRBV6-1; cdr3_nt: TGTGCCAGCAGTGAAGCGACAGGGTCCTACAATGAGCAGTTCTTC; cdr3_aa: CASSEATGSYNEQFF
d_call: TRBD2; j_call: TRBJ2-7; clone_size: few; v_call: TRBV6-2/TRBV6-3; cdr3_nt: TGTGCCAGCAGTTTCCATCCTAGCGGGGGCAACTCCTACGAGCAGTACTTC; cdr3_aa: CASSFHPSGGNSYEQYF
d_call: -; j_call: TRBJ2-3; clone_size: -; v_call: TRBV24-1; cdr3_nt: TGTGCCACCAGTGATAAAGCAGATACGCAGTATTTT; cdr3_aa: CATSDKADTQYF
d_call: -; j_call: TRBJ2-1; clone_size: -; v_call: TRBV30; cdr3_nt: TGTGCCTGGGGTGGATCCTACAATGAGCAGTTCTTC; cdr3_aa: CAWGGSYNEQFF
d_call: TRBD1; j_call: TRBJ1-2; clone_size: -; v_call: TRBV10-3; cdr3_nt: TGTGCCATCAGTGACTCGGGACAGGACCTTTATGGCTACACCTTC; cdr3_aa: CAISDSGQDLYGYTF
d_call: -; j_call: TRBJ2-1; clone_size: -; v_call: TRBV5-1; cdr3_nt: TGCGCCAGTCGAGTAAGGGGGGTCAATGAGCAGTTCTTC; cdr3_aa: CASRVRGVNEQFF
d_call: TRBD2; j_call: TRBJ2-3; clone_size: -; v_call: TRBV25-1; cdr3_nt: TGTGCCAGCAGTGAACATAGCGGGAGGGCCCTAGATACGCAGTATTTT; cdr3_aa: CASSEHSGRALDTQYF
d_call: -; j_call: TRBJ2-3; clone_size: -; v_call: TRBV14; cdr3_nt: TGTGCCAGCAGCCAGGAAGGGGCTTCAAGCACAGATACGCAGTATTTT; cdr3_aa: CASSQEGASSTDTQYF
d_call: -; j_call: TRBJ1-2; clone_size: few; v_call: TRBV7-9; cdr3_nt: TGTGCCAGCAGCCCACTGGACGGGCCCTATGGCTACACCTTC; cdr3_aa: CASSPLDGPYGYTF
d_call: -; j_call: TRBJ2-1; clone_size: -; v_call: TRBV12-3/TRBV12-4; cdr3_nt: TGTGCCAGCAGTTTGTTTCCGGGGTTGAGCTCCTACAATGAGCAGTTCTTC; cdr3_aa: CASSLFPGLSSYNEQFF
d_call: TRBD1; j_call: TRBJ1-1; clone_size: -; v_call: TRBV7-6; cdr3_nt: TGTGCCAGCAGCCCTCAGGGGGGGATCGCTTTCTTT; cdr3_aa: CASSPQGGIAFF
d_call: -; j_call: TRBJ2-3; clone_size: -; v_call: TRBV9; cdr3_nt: TGTGCCAGCAGCGTAGACTCGGGGGGCTACCGAGATACGCAGTATTTT; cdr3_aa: CASSVDSGGYRDTQYF
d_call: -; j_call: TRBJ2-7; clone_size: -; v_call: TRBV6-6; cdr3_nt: TGTGCCACCCGTTTCTCGACAGGTGATTCCTACGAGCAGTACTTC; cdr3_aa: CATRFSTGDSYEQYF
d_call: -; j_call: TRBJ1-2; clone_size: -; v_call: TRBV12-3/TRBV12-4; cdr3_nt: TGTGCCAGCAGTCTAGGATTTACGGGGTATGGCTACACCTTC; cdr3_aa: CASSLGFTGYGYTF
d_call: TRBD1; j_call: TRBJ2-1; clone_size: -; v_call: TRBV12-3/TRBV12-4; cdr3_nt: TGTGCCAGCAGTACGGGACAGGGGGCCGGGAATGAGCAGTTCTTC; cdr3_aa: CASSTGQGAGNEQFF
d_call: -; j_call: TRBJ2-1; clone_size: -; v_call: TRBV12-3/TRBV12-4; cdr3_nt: TGCGCCAGCAGTTTATTCGCGGGGAGGACTCACAATGAGCAGTTCTTC; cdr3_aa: CASSLFAGRTHNEQFF
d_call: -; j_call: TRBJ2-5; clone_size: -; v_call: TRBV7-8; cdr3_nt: TGTGCCGGCAGCTTGCAGGGCACGGAGACCCAGTACTTC; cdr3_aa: CAGSLQGTETQYF
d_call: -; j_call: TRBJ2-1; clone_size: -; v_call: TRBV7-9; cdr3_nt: TGTGCCAGCAGCGGCCAAAAGGCCGTGAGCGATGAGCAGTTCTTC; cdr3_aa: CASSGQKAVSDEQFF
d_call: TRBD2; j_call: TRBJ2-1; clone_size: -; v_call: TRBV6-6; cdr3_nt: TGTGCCAGCAGTGACCTTGGCGGGAGAAGATTCAATGAGCAGTTCTTC; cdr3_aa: CASSDLGGRRFNEQFF
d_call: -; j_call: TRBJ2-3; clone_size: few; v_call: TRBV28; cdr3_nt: TGTGCCAGCAGCCTCTCCACAGGGACAGATACGCAGTATTTT; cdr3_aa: CASSLSTGTDTQYF
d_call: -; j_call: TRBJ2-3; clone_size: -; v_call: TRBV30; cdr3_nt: TGTGCCTGGAGTGGGGCAGCGGGAGATACGCAGTATTTT; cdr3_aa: CAWSGAAGDTQYF
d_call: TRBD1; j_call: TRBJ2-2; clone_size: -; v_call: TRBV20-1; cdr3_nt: TGCAGTGCTAGAGAGGGACAGGGGCTAACCGGGGAGCTGTTTTTT; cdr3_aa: CSAREGQGLTGELFF
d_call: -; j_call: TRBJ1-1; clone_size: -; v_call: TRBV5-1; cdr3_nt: TGCGCCAGCAGCTCGGGGACCGACGGTACTGAAGCTTTCTTT; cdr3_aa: CASSSGTDGTEAFF
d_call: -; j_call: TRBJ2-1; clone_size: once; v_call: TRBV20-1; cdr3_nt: TGCAGTGTTGGACGGGCGCAGTTCTTC; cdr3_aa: CSVGRAQFF
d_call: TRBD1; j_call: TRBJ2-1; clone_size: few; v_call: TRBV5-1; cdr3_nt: TGCGCCAGCAGCACCACAGGGGCTCGTTGGGAGCAGTTCTTC; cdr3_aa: CASSTTGARWEQFF